A single T cell receptor (beta chain) is shown here with its context. It lacks a known antigen. No base-level quality is on record; no much larger clone is a single base apart. The sample originates from a study of technical replicates of blood from several donors listed by TCRdb under 2017. Library preparation was by the immunoSEQ multiplex PCR assay. The immuneACCESS repertoire file appears here via TCRdb, limited to in-frame rearrangements. These files lack a portion of the clones; in checked studies, under half of the deficit traces to unresolved V genes, and the cause of the others is not known. This sample lists about 82,000 clones; 85% to 95% were detected once. The ten most abundant clones make up over 0.2% of the sample. CDR1 and CDR2 are read off the germline V gene as MDHEN and SYDVKM. The CDR3 covers 21 residues, taking in both the cysteine and the phenylalanine. The kept DNA is CDR3 alone, 63 bases in frame from the first base. Trimming accounts for 1 base at V and 2 bases at J, while the number of junction bases matched to no gene is 20.

This sequence uses TRBV28 and TRBJ2-7; TRBD2 fits 10 bases in the junction. The sequence was collected from a human donor in good health. The source material was T cells isolated from PBMCs. The CDR3: CASSLFKVGRGKAGGTYEQYF. The DNA reads TGTGCCAGCAGTTTATTTAAGGTCGGCAGGGGGAAAGCGGGAGGGACCTACGAGCAGTACTTC.